This TCR beta chain was profiled in a study of blood T cell repertoires in COVID-19. Across the study: Sites in the United States, Italy and Spain provided acute and convalescent COVID-19 samples. PBMCs, B-cell-depleted T cells, or T cells provided the cDNA or gDNA that made up the material.

As handled by the study authors: Estimates of nucleated cell counts were drawn from the amplification of reference gene primers. Only in-frame clones appear in the TCRdb table, and some are missing; sequencing was by immunoSEQ multiplex PCR. D and trimming were read from the DNA, whereas the V and J calls and clone size are those reported in that table. In the table there are over 35,000 clones, about 80% of which are singletons. The material sequenced was peripheral blood. The TCR sequence derives from a human donor with acute or convalescent COVID-19. The donor label of this sample is uncertain.

CDR3 region: CAISPAGAGLSEQYF. CDR3 coding DNA: TGTGCCATCAGTCCAGCGGGGGCCGGACTAAGCGAGCAGTACTTC. The chain combines TRBV10-3 with TRBJ2-7; 8 bases agree with TRBD2. CDR3 length equals 15 residues. The ends lost 5 bases at V and 6 bases at J; junction bases unmatched: 12. Per germline, CDR1 ENHRY and CDR2 SYGVKD.